This record covers a single T cell receptor beta chain. Its antigen is not identified. Sorting from PBMCs produced CD4+ and CD8+ T cells. The CDR3 runs to 11 residues. V was cut by 8 bases and J by 5 bases, with 12 bases left in between. Germline CDR1 GTSNPN, CDR2 SVGIG (reference sequence). This record belongs to a study of CD8+ T cells in alopecia areata. Overall study results and limits: Whereas mice showed it more clearly, TCR sharing across patients was murkier, possibly because of HLA.

Isolated RNA was reverse transcribed into cDNA used as the sequencing template. TCRdb's copy holds only in-frame clones and misses some; the assay was immunoSEQ multiplex PCR. This sample has around 140,000 clones, with approximately 50% found just once. The chain carries TRBV30 and TRBJ2-5; tentative D call: TRBD1 (6 bases). Source: CD4+ T cells sorted from blood, taken at week 0. The sequence was obtained from a human donor with alopecia areata. The CDR3 protein is CAGGRGETQYF. The CDR3 nucleotides are TGTGCCGGTGGCAGGGGTGAGACCCAGTACTTC.